These T cell receptor beta chains were read from a single sample in a study of cytomegalovirus exposure and HLA in healthy donors. The assay was immunoSEQ multiplex PCR, and TCRdb's table has in-frame clones only and misses some. Of fewer than 120,000 clones in the sample, approximately 84% are singletons; the top ten hold less than 2%. Sequenced sample: PBMCs. The receptor set was obtained from a man aged 40-49 years in good health and CMV-seronegative. The CDR3 runs from the conserved cysteine through the conserved F or W. Fields, in order: clone size, V gene, D gene, J gene, CDR3 DNA, CDR3 protein. A D gene is named only where the DNA matches it firmly. For some rows the clone size is stated as once, few or many, or as a class when expanded; others skip it.

>NA|TRBV29-1|NA|TRBJ2-3
TGCAGCGTTCTACTAGGAACGCAGTATTTT
CSVLLGTQYF
>NA|TRBV5-1|TRBD2|TRBJ2-1
TGCGCCAGCAGCTTTGGGGGGCGAGGAGCGGGGGGTCGTTACAATGAGCAGTTCTTC
CASSFGGRGAGGRYNEQFF
>NA|TRBV6-1|TRBD1|TRBJ1-6
TGTGCCAGCAGTGAAGAGATTGGGACAGGGGAAAATTCACCCCTCCACTTT
CASSEEIGTGENSPLHF
>NA|TRBV5-1|NA|TRBJ2-7
TGCGCCAGCACCATATATCCAGGGGACTCCTACGAGCAGTACTTC
CASTIYPGDSYEQYF
>once|TRBV11-2|TRBD1|TRBJ1-6
TGTGCCAGCAGCTTAGGACCCGGGACAGTGAATTCACCCCTCCACTTT
CASSLGPGTVNSPLHF
>NA|TRBV2|TRBD1|TRBJ2-7
TGTGCCAGCAGTGAGGGCAACAGGGGGAATGGGAACGAGCAGTACTTC
CASSEGNRGNGNEQYF
>few|TRBV6-1|NA|TRBJ1-5
TGTGCCAGCAGTGAGGCAGGGGCTAGCAATCAGCCCCAGCATTTT
CASSEAGASNQPQHF
>NA|TRBV4-2|TRBD2|TRBJ2-7
TGTGCCAGCAGCCAAGGGCTAGCGGGTATTGGCGAGCAGTACTTC
CASSQGLAGIGEQYF
>NA|TRBV5-1|NA|TRBJ1-1
TGCGCCAGCAGCGCCACCAGGGGAAGTACTGAAGCTTTCTTT
CASSATRGSTEAFF
>NA|TRBV4-1|NA|TRBJ1-5
TGCGCCAGCAGCCAAGATCAGCAGGGGAATCAGCCCCAGCATTTT
CASSQDQQGNQPQHF
>NA|TRBV6-5|NA|TRBJ2-7
TGTGCCAGCAGTTACTCGACGGGGAGCTCCTACGAGCAGTACTTC
CASSYSTGSSYEQYF
>once|TRBV15|NA|TRBJ1-5
TGTGCCACCAGCAGAGATTTGGGGGGTCTTGGGCCCCAGCATTTT
CATSRDLGGLGPQHF
>NA|TRBV5-1|TRBD1|TRBJ2-7
TGCGCCAGCAGATCCGGACAGGGGTCTTACGAGCAGTACTTC
CASRSGQGSYEQYF
>NA|TRBV6-5|NA|TRBJ1-1
TGTGCCAGCAGTTCGCCGGGGACTGAAGCTTTCTTT
CASSSPGTEAFF
>NA|TRBV6-4|TRBD2|TRBJ2-3
TGTGCCAGCAGCCCAAGGGGGACTAGCGGCACAGATACGCAGTATTTT
CASSPRGTSGTDTQYF
>NA|TRBV27|NA|TRBJ2-3
TGTGCCAGCAGTTTCCAGTACACAGATACGCAGTATTTT
CASSFQYTDTQYF
>NA|TRBV28|TRBD2|TRBJ2-2
TGTGCCAGCAGTTCCTCAGCGGGGGGGCAGGACGGGGAGCTGTTTTTT
CASSSSAGGQDGELFF
>NA|TRBV28|NA|TRBJ2-7
TGTGCCAGCAGTTTGATGGGCAGGGGTGTCGAGCAGTACTTC
CASSLMGRGVEQYF
>NA|TRBV6-1|NA|TRBJ2-7
TGTGCCAGCAGGGCAGGGTTGGGGCCCTACGAGCAGTACTTC
CASRAGLGPYEQYF
>NA|TRBV4-2|TRBD1|TRBJ2-2
TGTGCCAGCAGCCAAGTCGGACAGGGGGCAGAGTCCGGGGAGCTGTTTTTT
CASSQVGQGAESGELFF
>NA|TRBV18|NA|TRBJ1-1
TGTGCCAGCTCACCCAGTACGAGGGTGTACACTGAAGCTTTCTTT
CASSPSTRVYTEAFF
>NA|TRBV28|NA|TRBJ1-2
TGTGCCAGCAGTCCCAGGGTCTATGGCTACACCTTC
CASSPRVYGYTF
>NA|TRBV9|TRBD1|TRBJ1-4
TGTGCCAGCAGCCCCCCAGGTGGGGCAGGGGGAAGGGAAAAACTGTTTTTT
CASSPPGGAGGREKLFF
>NA|TRBV6-1|TRBD1|TRBJ2-7
TGTGCCAGCAAGGACAGGTCCTACGAGCAGTACTTC
CASKDRSYEQYF
>NA|TRBV7-9|TRBD1|TRBJ1-5
TGTGCCAGCAGCGAGCAGGGGGCCGCTCAGCCCCAGCATTTT
CASSEQGAAQPQHF
>NA|TRBV27|TRBD1|TRBJ2-3
TGTGCCAGCAGTTTGTGGGACAGGGCCACAGATACGCAGTATTTT
CASSLWDRATDTQYF
>NA|TRBV30|NA|TRBJ1-1
TGTGCCTGGTTTAAGACAGTGAACACTGAAGCTTTCTTT
CAWFKTVNTEAFF